This TCR beta chain originates from a study of T cells in localized non-small cell lung cancer. Assay: immunoSEQ multiplex PCR; the TCRdb copy retains only in-frame clones and omits some. The table includes tens of thousands of clones, approximately 90% detected once. The V and J ends lost 0 bases and 2 bases, in that order; junction bases with no gene match: 5. This CDR3 has 16 residues. Germline-derived CDR1 and CDR2 are LGHNA and YSLEER. The receptor comes from a female donor over 55 with stage I lung adenocarcinoma. This rearrangement joins TRBV4-3 to TRBJ2-7, with 9 bases aligning to TRBD1. The sample in question was peripheral blood, obtained before any cancer treatment. DNA of the CDR3: TGCGCCAGCAGCCAAGATATCGGGACAGGGACCTACGAGCAGTACTTC. It encodes CASSQDIGTGTYEQYF.